This TCR beta chain originates from a study of human T cells and chemical hapten exposure (dated by TCRdb to the early 2020s). At the level of the whole study: For sensitization, 2% DPC in acetone was applied to an approximately 2 cm by approximately 2 cm area of upper inner arm skin. In alopecia patients, the study followed how the peripheral blood TCR repertoire changed in vivo over primary and secondary sensitization to diphenylcyclopropenone (DPC), a hapten. Alopecia areata with under or over 50% scalp involvement, alopecia totalis and alopecia universalis were represented in the patient cohort, which was mostly female. Around 29 alopecia patients provided blood for TCR sequencing at one to four time points (pre-sensitization, 2, 6 and 24 weeks). Patch testing was done on the upper back using Finn chambers containing 0.01% DPC, and results were scored after 6 days according to International Contact Dermatitis Research Group standards. Patient blood was sampled pre-sensitization (week 0) and at 2, 6 and about 24 weeks after DPC sensitization. The libraries were sequenced as a pool, and the TCR yield per sample differed mostly because of small variations in library volumes within the pool. Weekly therapeutic DPC doses were additionally applied to the scalp of patients throughout the roughly 26-week study period.

V is reduced by 1 base and J by 6 bases, leaving a spacing of 15 bases between them. Inclusive of the bounding cysteine and phenylalanine, the CDR3 is 15 residues long. Here the CDR3 DNA is all that survives: 45 bases in frame from base 1. For CDR1 and CDR2, the germline V gene lists SGHRS and YFSETQ. This clonotype has ten or more counts. The antigen it binds to is not known. No base quality values were provided; no much bigger clone lies one nucleotide off. General study outcomes and caveats: Expanded TCRs formed significantly more large CDR3 similarity clusters than pre-sensitization or healthy control sets, consistent with antigen-driven responses. Because all patients had alopecia, a presumed autoimmune disease, the immune response of the patients might differ from that of healthy individuals. Repeated subsampling changed both the strength of the expansion versus patch-test correlation and the threshold at which the correlation became significant. A positive correlation was found between the number of PT1 expanded TCRs and patch test score, with significance reached at thresholds 8, 16 and 32 but not 4. DPC sensitization did not change the number of TCRs with a frequency above 1 in 1000, and there was no evidence of changes in global repertoire structure.

The library relied on RACE. Sequencing relied on a NextSeq 500. During library preparation, unique molecular identifiers were attached to individual cDNA molecules so that TCRs could be counted in a quantitative, reproducible way. From each blood RNA sample, both TCR alpha and TCR beta chains were sequenced. Processing in the source paper ran as follows. The median number of TCRs per sample was some 100,000, ranging from roughly 23,224 to 690,600. The Decombinator software suite was used to annotate the V, J and CDR3 of the TCR reads. To make PS versus PT1 abundance plots, every sample was subsampled to the same number of TCRs (28,000). Expanded TCRs were defined as absent before sensitization and observed at least eight times at the 2-week time point. Clones were called with MiXCR by TCRdb after fastp trimmed the public reads at Q25, and only in-frame beta chains were retained. Rows merge per CDR3 protein into single entries with the most common DNA and genes. The V and J calls and clone size come from TCRdb's table, not from the authors' own analysis. The sample contains around 110,000 distinct CDR3 sequences, approximately 10% of them found a single time. Around 2.4% of the sample goes to the ten largest clones.

The sample's time point label, in plain terms: patch test 3, about 24 weeks after DPC sensitization. This specimen's treatment or condition label, interpreted: therapeutic diphenylcyclopropenone sensitization with weekly scalp DPC. Blood at each patch-test visit was drawn before the patch test was applied. Eligible patients were aged 18 to 70, diagnosed with alopecia, deemed suitable for DPC therapy, and excluded if pregnant. Total RNA was extracted from unfractionated whole blood collected in Tempus Blood RNA tubes. Recombination connected TRBV5-1 to TRBJ2-3; the D segment could be TRBD2, given 5 matching bases. The TCR sequence derives from a woman aged 50 to 60 with alopecia areata. Some clones in this sample may be carry-over from other donors' samples. The specimen comprised whole blood, sampled in connection with sensitization to the hapten diphenylcyclopropenone (DPC). The bases read TGCGCCAGCAGCTTGACTAGTCCCACCGTGGATACGCAGTATTTT. Its product reads: CASSLTSPTVDTQYF. Beyond the CDR3, the reference TRBV5-1 and TRBJ2-3 genes provide the residues; the full variable domain reads: KAGVTQTPRYLIKTRGQQVTLSCSPISGHRSVSWYQQTPGQGLQFLFEYFSETQRNKGNFPGRFSGRQFSNSRSEMNVSTLELGDSALYLCASSLTSPTVDTQYFGPGTRLTVL.